These 14 T cell receptor beta chains were all obtained from the same sample, sequenced in a study of T cell responses to AZD1222 COVID-19 vaccine. Produced via immunoSEQ multiplex PCR; TCRdb's table is partial and in-frame only. Of over 120,000 clones listed, roughly nine tenths are singletons. This specimen was peripheral blood, taken on day 0 of AZD1222 vaccination. These TCRs come from an adult in good health.

This sequence joins TRBV27 and TRBJ1-2; a possible D gene is TRBD1 (5 bases). Germline V lookup: CDR1 MNHEY, CDR2 SMNVEV (reference sequence). Trimming pared 8 bases from V and 7 bases from J, leaving 20 bases between. This CDR3 is 14 amino acids long. The CDR3 loop reads CASAHGAMAPGYTF. The CDR3 region has the DNA TGTGCCAGCGCCCACGGGGCGATGGCGCCTGGCTACACCTTC.

This chain connects TRBV5-6 to TRBJ1-1; no firm D call. The CDR3 length is 15 residues. With 0 bases removed from V and 3 bases from J, the gap between germline ends came to 12 bases. In germline, CDR1 is SGHDT, CDR2 YYEEEE. CDR3 loop: CASSLARVGYTEAFF. DNA for the CDR3: TGTGCCAGCAGCTTGGCCCGCGTGGGGTACACTGAAGCTTTCTTT.

DNA for the CDR3: TGTGCCATCAGGATGGGGGAGGGCAACAATCAGCCCCAGCATTTT. The encoded protein is CAIRMGEGNNQPQHF. The genes are TRBV10-3 and TRBJ1-5; D perhaps matches TRBD1 (5 bases). The V end was cut by 6 bases, the J end by 3 bases, with 15 bases between. Germline CDR1 ENHRY, CDR2 SYGVKD. CDR3 size: 15 residues.

V and J are TRBV12-5 and TRBJ1-2, with D maybe TRBD1 (6 bases). CDR1 LGHNT and CDR2 FRNRAP come from the germline V gene. There are 14 residues in the CDR3. With 0 bases removed from V and 5 bases from J, the gap between germline ends came to 10 bases. CDR3 nucleotide sequence: TGTGCTAGTGGTTTGGTTTGGACAGTATATGGCTACACCTTC. It encodes CASGLVWTVYGYTF. The whole variable domain, filled in from reference TRBV12-5 and TRBJ1-2, reads DARVTQTPRHKVTEMGQEVTMRCQPILGHNTVFWYRQTMMQGLELLAYFRNRAPLDDSGMPKDRFSAEMPDATLATLKIQPSEPRDSAVYFCASGLVWTVYGYTFGSGTRLTVV.

The V and J genes are TRBV28 and TRBJ1-1, with D possibly TRBD1 on 6 matching bases. Per germline, CDR1 MDHEN and CDR2 SYDVKM. This CDR3 has 15 amino acids. Trimming took 2 bases from V and 4 from J, leaving 14 bases between them. In nucleotides, the CDR3 is TGTGCCAGCAGTTTAGGGGGGGCCCGGGGCACTGAAGCTTTCTTT. Translation: CASSLGGARGTEAFF.

The V gene is TRBV27, the J gene TRBJ1-5, with D unresolved. The CDR3 totals 15 residues. The V end lost 4 bases, the J end lost 0 bases, and 10 bases lay between the germline ends. Germline V gene sequence: CDR1 MNHEY, CDR2 SMNVEV (reference sequence). The CDR3, as DNA: TGTGCCAGCAGTTCATCATGGGTTAGCAATCAGCCCCAGCATTTT. Translated, it gives CASSSSWVSNQPQHF.

CDR3 in DNA: TGCGCCAGCAGCTTGGGCGGGACGAGCTCCTACAATGAGCAGTTCTTC. Its protein is CASSLGGTSSYNEQFF. The chain uses TRBV5-1 and TRBJ2-1; D may be TRBD2 (6 bases). V was clipped by 0 bases and J by 0 bases, with 10 bases between them. The germline CDR1 and CDR2 sequences are SGHRS and YFSETQ. This CDR3 has 16 amino acids.

V is TRBV7-9 and J is TRBJ2-2; 16 positions match TRBD2. The CDR3 is made up of 18 amino acids. The V and J ends lost 5 bases and 4 bases, in that order; junction bases with no gene match: 7. CDR1 and CDR2 from the germline V gene are SEHNR and FQNEAQ (reference sequence). This CDR3 is CASSPGTSGRASTGELFF. The CDR3 nucleotides are TGTGCCAGCAGCCCAGGGACTAGCGGGAGGGCGAGCACCGGGGAGCTGTTTTTT.

This clone appeared once. The CDR3 nucleotides are TGTGCCAGCAGACCGGGACAGGGGGCGCGCGCCTATGGCTACACCTTC. Its protein product is CASRPGQGARAYGYTF. This rearrangement joins TRBV27 to TRBJ1-2; 12 bases agree with TRBD1. The germline gives CDR1 MNHEY, CDR2 SMNVEV (reference sequence). The CDR3 has 16 residues. Trimming cost V 6 bases and J 4 bases; bases outside gene matches: 9.

The chain is built from TRBV28 and TRBJ1-5; a weak D match, TRBD1 (5 bases). Trimming cost V 2 bases and J 2 bases, with 10 bases left between them. CDR3 length: 15 residues. The germline V gene has CDR1 MDHEN and CDR2 SYDVKM. The DNA of the CDR3 is TGTGCCAGCAGTTTACCCGGGGCCGGCAATCAGCCCCAGCATTTT. Protein product: CASSLPGAGNQPQHF.

The chain combines TRBV27 with TRBJ2-7, with TRBD2 identical over 7 bases. The CDR3 sequence is 17 residues long. CDR1 is MNHEY and CDR2 is SMNVEV in the germline V gene (reference sequence). The V gene end was trimmed by 3 bases and the J gene end by 2 bases; junction bases not matched to a gene: 13. The CDR3 region has the DNA TGTGCCAGCAGTTTTGATTCTCGCGGGAGTTCAACCTACGAGCAGTACTTC. Its translation is CASSFDSRGSSTYEQYF.

The rearrangement uses TRBV19 and TRBJ2-7; TRBD1 matches 7 bases. The J segment lost 2 bases and the V segment lost 4 bases, leaving 14 bases of the junction unmatched. CDR3 length: 17 residues. Germline V CDR1 and CDR2: LNHDA, SQIVND (reference sequence). CDR3: CASSTTPQGIMPYEQYF. Written as DNA, the CDR3 is TGTGCCAGTAGTACAACGCCACAGGGGATCATGCCCTACGAGCAGTACTTC.

J is TRBJ1-5 and V is TRBV5-8, with D perhaps matching TRBD1 (6 bases). Germline values: CDR1 SGHTS, CDR2 YDEGEE. The CDR3 runs to 14 residues. V was cut by 3 bases and J by 6 bases, with 13 bases left in between. CDR3 loop: CASSWGGAVQPQHF. CDR3 nucleotide sequence: TGTGCCAGCAGCTGGGGGGGGGCGGTTCAGCCCCAGCATTTT.

This clone was observed once. The genes are TRBV9 and TRBJ2-7; maybe TRBD1 (6 bases). CDR3 length equals 15 residues. CDR1 and CDR2 (germline): SGDLS, YYNGEE. The V gene lost 0 bases and the J gene lost 2 bases, with 12 bases spanning the gap. CDR3 in DNA: TGTGCCAGCAGCGTAGGTCAGGGGATTCCCTACGAGCAGTACTTC. It translates to CASSVGQGIPYEQYF.